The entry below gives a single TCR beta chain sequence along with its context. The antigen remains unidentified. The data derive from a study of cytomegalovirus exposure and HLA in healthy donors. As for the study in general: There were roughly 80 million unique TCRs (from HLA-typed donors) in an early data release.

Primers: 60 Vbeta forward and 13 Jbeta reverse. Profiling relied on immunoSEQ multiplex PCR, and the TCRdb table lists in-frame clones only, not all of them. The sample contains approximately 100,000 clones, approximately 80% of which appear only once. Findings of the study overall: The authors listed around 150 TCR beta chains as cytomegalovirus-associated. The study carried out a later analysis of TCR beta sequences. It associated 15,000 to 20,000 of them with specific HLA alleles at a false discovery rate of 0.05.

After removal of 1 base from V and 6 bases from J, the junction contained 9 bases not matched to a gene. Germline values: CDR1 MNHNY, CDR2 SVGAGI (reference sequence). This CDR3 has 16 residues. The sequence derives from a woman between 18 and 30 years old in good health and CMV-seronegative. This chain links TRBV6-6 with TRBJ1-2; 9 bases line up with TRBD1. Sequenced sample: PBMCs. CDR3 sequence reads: CASSYYDGGQGNGYTF. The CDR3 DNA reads TGTGCCAGCAGTTACTACGACGGGGGACAGGGTAATGGCTACACCTTC.